This note documents a single T cell receptor (beta chain) sequence. The antigen is not known. J lost 12 bases, V lost 5 bases, and 8 bases had no gene match. Looked up from germline, CDR1 is SEHNR and CDR2 is FQNEAQ (reference sequence). There are 13 residues in the CDR3. It was patients with CD8+CD57+ cell expansion by flow cytometry who were chosen for sequencing. The data were obtained in a study of CD8+CD57+ T cells in acquired aplastic anemia. The use of genomic DNA as template underpinned the TCR beta VDJ and CDR3 profiling. TCRdb reprocessed the reads with MiXCR, giving one entry per CDR3 protein. The sample carries some 180,000 distinct CDR3 sequences, 55% to 65% recorded once. General study findings and limits: It was found that twenty-nine CD8+ CDR3 sequences were shared between patients and controls.

This rearrangement joins TRBV7-9 to TRBJ2-5, with 11 bases aligning to TRBD1. This sequence originates from a human donor with aplastic anemia. The sequenced material came from sorted CD4+, CD8+, or CD8+CD57+ T cells (not recorded which) from PBMCs. The CDR3: CASSPGQGARKYF. The CDR3 region has the DNA TGTGCCAGCAGCCCCGGACAGGGGGCGCGGAAGTACTTC.